This T cell receptor beta chain stems from a study of T cells after yellow fever vaccination. Study summary: With SMART-Seq v4 Ultra Low Input, the fractions containing low cell numbers were prepared.

The TCR cDNA carried a universal primer site and UMIs from 5'RACE template switching. Each CDR3 protein gets one entry after TCRdb re-called the 5' RACE reads with MiXCR. Among about 500,000 distinct CDR3 sequences listed, around 17% were seen once. The sample holds a few counts of this clonotype. The antigen remains unidentified. Study observations and caveats: FACS-sorted repertoires could harbor abundant contaminating bulk-population clonotypes. Reappearance after the booster was observed for most primary-vaccination clones (around 95% CD4, around 90% CD8).

The receptor was isolated from a man in his late teens or twenties who received the YFV17D yellow fever vaccine. This specimen was PBMCs, taken 5 days after the first yellow fever vaccination.

In nucleotides, the CDR3 is TGCAGTGCTAGGGACACAGGCTTGGGAGAGACCCAGTACTTC. Its translation is CSARDTGLGETQYF. This chain joins TRBV20-1 and TRBJ2-5, with TRBD1 as a possible D gene (5 bases). Germline loops: CDR1 DFQATT, CDR2 SNEGSKA (reference sequence). Trimming took off 3 bases at V and 4 bases at J, with 15 bases between the two ends. The CDR3 loop spans 14 amino acids.